One and the same sample provided the 31 T cell receptor beta chains below, sequenced in a study of TIL therapy for anti-PD-1-resistant metastatic lung cancer. The immunoSEQ assay was v3. Only in-frame clones appear in the TCRdb table, and some are missing; sequencing was by immunoSEQ multiplex PCR. Of about 100,000 clones detected, less than 70% appear once; the ten largest clones hold 11%. Stated time point: pre-treatment sample, taken before nivolumab and TIL therapy. The tumor samples were excised metastases, mostly pleural nodules or supraclavicular lymph nodes. This material consisted of tumor tissue, taken at baseline. Source of these receptors: a person between 25 and 80 years old with non-small cell lung cancer.

The genes are TRBV7-3 and TRBJ2-7; 7 bases match TRBD2. Germline assignment: CDR1 SGHTA and CDR2 FQGTGA. V dropped 3 bases and J dropped 0; count of bases not matched to a gene: 8. There are 16 residues in the CDR3. Here the CDR3 DNA reads TGTGCCAGCAGCTTTGCCCCTAGCGGTACCTCCTACGAGCAGTACTTC. As protein: CASSFAPSGTSYEQYF. The variable domain in full, completed from reference TRBV7-3 and TRBJ2-7, reads GAGVSQTPSNKVTEKGKYVELRCDPISGHTALYWYRQSLGQGPEFLIYFQGTGAADDSGLPNDRFFAVRPEGSVSTLKIQRTERGDSAVYLCASSFAPSGTSYEQYFGPGTRLTVT.

The genes are TRBV15 and TRBJ2-4, with D perhaps TRBD1 (6 bases). V dropped 3 bases and J dropped 4 bases, with 13 bases sitting between them. Germline CDR1 is LNHNV and CDR2 is YYDKDF (reference sequence). The CDR3 covers 15 residues. In DNA, the CDR3 is TGTGCCACCAGCAGTAGGACAGTAGGAAAAAACATTCAGTACTTC. Residues: CATSSRTVGKNIQYF.

This clone has ten or more counts. This chain links TRBV12-3 or TRBV12-4 with TRBJ1-4; D ambiguous. Trimming left V 2 bases short and J 7 bases short, with 8 bases between. This CDR3 is built from 13 residues. The CDR3 protein is CASSLSPGEKLFF. The CDR3 DNA sequence: TGTGCCAGCAGTTTATCGCCTGGTGAAAAACTGTTTTTT.

This clone was seen a single time. CDR3 in DNA: TGTGCCAGTAGTATACAAGCAGGGAAGGGCAATCAGCCCCAGCATTTT. Translation gives CASSIQAGKGNQPQHF. The chain uses TRBV19 and TRBJ1-5, with a tentative D call TRBD1 (5 bases). The CDR3 consists of 16 residues. Between the trimmed V and J ends, which lost 2 bases and 2 bases, there was a span of 13 bases. The germline V gene encodes CDR1 LNHDA and CDR2 SQIVND (reference sequence). The variable domain in full, completed from reference TRBV19 and TRBJ1-5, reads DGGITQSPKYLFRKEGQNVTLSCEQNLNHDAMYWYRQDPGQGLRLIYYSQIVNDFQKGDIAEGYSVSREKKESFPLTVTSAQKNPTAFYLCASSIQAGKGNQPQHFGDGTRLSIL.

The V and J genes are TRBV6-5 and TRBJ1-6, with 7 positions matching TRBD1. Germline CDR1 and CDR2: MNHEY and SVGAGI. The length of the CDR3 is 12 residues. J was trimmed by 9 bases and V by 7 bases; bases with no gene match: 3. The CDR3 spells CASKPGGSPLHF. CDR3 DNA sequence: TGTGCCAGCAAGCCAGGGGGTTCACCCCTCCACTTT.

This clone was found a few times. The genes are TRBV6-2 or TRBV6-3 and TRBJ2-7; 7 nucleotides match TRBD1. The CDR3 sequence is 15 residues long. V dropped 2 bases and J dropped 3; count of bases not matched to a gene: 7. Germline assignment: CDR1 MNHEY and CDR2 SVGEGT. The CDR3: CASSYTRQGNYEQYF. The CDR3 DNA is TGTGCCAGCAGTTACACTCGACAGGGAAACTACGAGCAGTACTTC.

This clone was detected a few times. V and J are TRBV6-5 and TRBJ1-2; unclear D gene. V dropped 4 bases and J dropped 8 bases, with 14 bases sitting between them. The CDR3 is 13 residues long. In germline, CDR1 is MNHEY, CDR2 SVGAGI. CDR3 bases: TGTGCCAGCAGTTCTCCCACATTAAACGGCTACACCTTC. This gives the protein CASSSPTLNGYTF.

This clone was detected only a few times. The chain recombines TRBV7-9 with TRBJ1-1; possibly TRBD1 for D (5 bases). CDR3 size: 15 residues. Germline V gives CDR1 SEHNR, CDR2 FQNEAQ (reference sequence). The ends were cut back, 0 bases at V and 1 base at J, with 9 bases in the middle. CDR3 region: CASSLADQGNTEAFF. The DNA of the CDR3 is TGTGCCAGCAGCTTAGCCGATCAGGGGAACACTGAAGCTTTCTTT.

This sequence joins TRBV6-2 or TRBV6-3 and TRBJ2-7; 8 nucleotides line up with TRBD1. J was trimmed by 2 bases and V by 5 bases; bases with no gene match: 14. The CDR3 sequence is 17 residues long. The germline CDR1 and CDR2 sequences are MNHEY and SVGEGT. The CDR3 DNA reads TGTGCCAGCAGTCCCGTAGATACAGGGGGAATAACCTACGAGCAGTACTTC. Translating gives CASSPVDTGGITYEQYF.

In this sample, this clone turned up once. The V and J genes are TRBV20-1 and TRBJ1-4; D unclear. Trimming removed 8 bases at V and 8 bases at J, with 9 bases between. The CDR3 is 10 amino acids. Germline values: CDR1 DFQATT, CDR2 SNEGSKA (reference sequence). Written as DNA, the CDR3 is TGCAGTCTGGGAAGGGAAAAACTGTTTTTT. As protein: CSLGREKLFF.

In this sample, this clone turned up a few times. The chain couples TRBV18 to TRBJ1-2; D gene ambiguous. V lost 5 bases and J 8 bases, leaving 12 bases between the germline ends. The CDR3 extends over 12 amino acids. Germline V lookup: CDR1 KGHSH, CDR2 LQKENI. The CDR3 spells CASSTAGGGYTF. CDR3 DNA sequence: TGTGCCAGCTCAACAGCAGGCGGAGGCTACACCTTC.

This clone showed up just once. V usage is TRBV6-2 or TRBV6-3 and J usage is TRBJ2-1; D gene unclear. The CDR3 length is 11 residues. Between the trimmed V and J ends, which lost 5 bases and 9 bases, there was a span of 8 bases. CDR1 MNHEY and CDR2 SVGEGT come from the germline V gene. CDR3 sequence reads: CASSAFAEQFF. The CDR3 DNA is TGTGCCAGCAGTGCTTTCGCTGAGCAGTTCTTC.

V is TRBV27 and J is TRBJ2-7; D perhaps matches TRBD2 (5 bases). The V gene's germline CDR1 is MNHEY and CDR2 SMNVEV (reference sequence). Trimming left V 2 bases short and J 3 bases short, with 8 bases between. The CDR3 spans 13 residues. CDR3 bases: TGTGCCAGCAGTTTAAGACTACACTACGAGCAGTACTTC. Translation gives CASSLRLHYEQYF.

The chain couples TRBV29-1 to TRBJ2-7; unclear D gene. This CDR3 contains 10 residues. Germline CDR1 and CDR2: SQVTM and ANQGSEA. Between the trimmed V and J ends, which lost 4 bases and 6 bases, there was a span of 7 bases. The chain's CDR3 is CSVADREQYF. The CDR3 bases are TGCAGCGTTGCCGATCGCGAGCAGTACTTC.

V gene TRBV6-6 combines with J gene TRBJ1-4, with D unclear. V was trimmed by 0 bases and J by 12 bases, leaving 11 bases between them. The CDR3 sequence is 13 residues long. The germline V gene has CDR1 MNHNY and CDR2 SVGAGI (reference sequence). CDR3 amino acids: CASSYSYQYELFF. DNA for the CDR3: TGTGCCAGCAGTTACTCCTACCAGTATGAACTGTTTTTT.

This clone was observed a handful of times. The genes are TRBV7-2 and TRBJ1-2; TRBD1 aligns across 9 bases. The CDR3 runs to 15 residues. Germline V CDR1 and CDR2: SGHTA, FQGNSA. Germline trimming cut 3 bases from V and 6 bases from J; bases unmatched to any gene: 8. The CDR3 is CASSFTSGQGNGYTF. CDR3 in DNA: TGTGCCAGCAGCTTCACCTCGGGACAGGGAAATGGCTACACCTTC.

The CDR3 loop is CASSYRAGTGGNEQYF. The CDR3 DNA reads TGTGCCAGCAGTTACAGAGCCGGGACAGGGGGGAACGAGCAGTACTTC. This sequence joins TRBV6-5 and TRBJ2-7; 11 bases map to TRBD1. The V segment lost 2 bases and the J segment 5 bases; nucleotides outside the gene matches: 8. The CDR3 contains 16 residues. Germline assignment: CDR1 MNHEY and CDR2 SVGAGI.

The chain uses TRBV18 and TRBJ2-5; 15 bases map to TRBD2. This CDR3 is built from 14 residues. V was pared by 5 bases and J by 5 bases, with 0 bases of the junction left unmatched. The germline CDR1 and CDR2 sequences are KGHSH and LQKENI. The CDR3 is CASSGLAGGETQYF. The CDR3 DNA is TGTGCCAGCTCAGGACTAGCGGGAGGGGAGACCCAGTACTTC.

This clone was picked up a small number of times. This sequence joins TRBV5-4 and TRBJ1-1, with TRBD1 matching over 7 bases. The germline V gene encodes CDR1 SGHNT and CDR2 YYREEE (reference sequence). The CDR3 contains 16 residues. V trimming: 4 bases; J trimming: 0 bases; junction bases outside the gene matches: 9. In DNA form, the CDR3 reads TGTGCCAGCAGCCCCTCGGGACAGATGATGAACACTGAAGCTTTCTTT. Protein product: CASSPSGQMMNTEAFF.

V gene TRBV3-1 (or the pseudogene TRBV3-2) combines with J gene TRBJ2-1; maybe TRBD2 (6 bases). The germline V gene has CDR1 LGHDT and CDR2 YNNKEL (reference sequence). The length of the CDR3 is 15 residues. V was cut by 4 bases and J by 8 bases, with 18 bases left in between. The CDR3 nucleotides are TGTGCCAGCAGCCCCGGCTTAGGAGGGATTTATGAGCAGTTCTTC. Amino acid sequence: CASSPGLGGIYEQFF.

The CDR3 bases are TGTGCCAGCAGCCCCCGGGGTGGAGCGGGAGCCAATGAGCAGTTCTTC. Protein: CASSPRGGAGANEQFF. The V gene is TRBV7-3, the J gene TRBJ2-1, with 8 bases identical to TRBD2. The trim removed 5 bases at V and 6 bases at J, leaving 12 bases unmatched. Germline loops: CDR1 SGHTA, CDR2 FQGTGA. The CDR3 consists of 16 residues.

This clone has only a few counts. The genes are TRBV28 and TRBJ1-6, with TRBD1 identical over 8 bases. The junction had 7 bases not matched to a gene; V was cut back by 4 bases and J by 11 bases. The CDR3 spans 14 residues. In germline, CDR1 is MDHEN, CDR2 SYDVKM. For the CDR3, the DNA is TGTGCCAGCAGTTCCCCCTGGACAGGGACACCCCTCCACTTT. It encodes CASSSPWTGTPLHF.

The chain employs TRBV15 and TRBJ2-4; D possibly corresponds to TRBD2 (6 bases). The CDR3 length is 15 residues. Germline V CDR1 and CDR2: LNHNV, YYDKDF (reference sequence). V lost 4 bases and J lost 8, with 18 bases in between. This CDR3 reads CATSTDRELKDIQYF. CDR3 DNA: TGTGCCACCAGCACAGACCGGGAGCTAAAAGACATTCAGTACTTC.

The J gene is TRBJ2-1, the V gene TRBV18; 10 nucleotides align to TRBD1. This CDR3 is 15 amino acids long. V lost 3 bases, J lost 6 bases, and 5 bases stayed unmatched. Per germline, CDR1 KGHSH and CDR2 LQKENI. Written as DNA, the CDR3 is TGTGCCAGCTCACCCCCGGGACAGGGGTTCAATGAGCAGTTCTTC. This sequence encodes CASSPPGQGFNEQFF.

In its sample, this clone was seen once. The chain uses TRBV28 and TRBJ2-3, with unresolved D. CDR1 MDHEN and CDR2 SYDVKM come from the germline V gene. V gave up 1 base and J gave up 2 bases, with 13 bases separating them. The CDR3 covers 16 residues. The CDR3 DNA is TGTGCCAGCAGTTTATCAATCAACCTTTACACAGATACGCAGTATTTT. This translates into CASSLSINLYTDTQYF.

The chain links TRBV12-3 or TRBV12-4 to TRBJ2-7; D ambiguous. V was clipped by 1 base and J by 6 bases, with 7 bases between them. This CDR3 has 12 amino acids. CDR3 protein: CASSLGYGEQYF. CDR3 sequence (DNA): TGTGCCAGCAGTTTAGGCTATGGCGAGCAGTACTTC.

This clone was found a few times. The chain couples TRBV15 to TRBJ2-7; TRBD2 agrees at 8 bases. The length of the CDR3 is 15 residues. Germline CDR1 LNHNV, CDR2 YYDKDF (reference sequence). With V trimmed by 0 bases and J by 4 bases, 5 bases remained unmatched. The CDR3, as DNA: TGTGCCACCAGCAGAGACCGGGAGGGTAGGTACGAGCAGTACTTC. It specifies CATSRDREGRYEQYF.

The V gene is TRBV28, the J gene TRBJ2-7; no clear D. The CDR3 is 13 residues long. Germline V gives CDR1 MDHEN, CDR2 SYDVKM. V lost 3 bases and J lost 3, with 9 bases in between. CDR3 sequence reads: CASSLGWGYEQYF. CDR3 DNA sequence: TGTGCCAGCAGTTTGGGGTGGGGCTACGAGCAGTACTTC.

There are a few counts of this clone. Germline is not matched at one junction end, which may reflect a read error. The rearrangement uses TRBV11-2 and TRBJ1-6; 9 nucleotides line up with TRBD1. The CDR3 runs to 15 residues. Germline V gene sequence: CDR1 SGHAT, CDR2 FQNNGV. The CDR3 nucleotides read TGTGCCAGCAACTTAGATGGGACAGGGTATTCACCCCTCCACTTT. Amino acids: CASNLDGTGYSPLHF.

There are a few counts of this clone. The gene calls are TRBV9 and TRBJ2-2; D possibly corresponds to TRBD2 (6 bases). This CDR3 has 16 amino acids. Trimming stripped 0 bases from V and 2 bases from J, with 11 bases between. CDR1 and CDR2 (germline): SGDLS, YYNGEE. The CDR3 region has the DNA TGTGCCAGCAGCGTAGCAACAGGACTAAACACCGGGGAGCTGTTTTTT. Its translation: CASSVATGLNTGELFF.

A single count supports this clone. The chain employs TRBV11-2 and TRBJ2-1, with 7 bases fitting TRBD2. Germline CDR1 reads SGHAT; CDR2 reads FQNNGV. Trimming cost V 1 base and J 8 bases; bases outside gene matches: 2. The CDR3 consists of 13 residues. The CDR3 bases are TGTGCCAGCAGCTTAGGGGGGGGAGATGAGCAGTTCTTC. Encoded protein: CASSLGGGDEQFF.